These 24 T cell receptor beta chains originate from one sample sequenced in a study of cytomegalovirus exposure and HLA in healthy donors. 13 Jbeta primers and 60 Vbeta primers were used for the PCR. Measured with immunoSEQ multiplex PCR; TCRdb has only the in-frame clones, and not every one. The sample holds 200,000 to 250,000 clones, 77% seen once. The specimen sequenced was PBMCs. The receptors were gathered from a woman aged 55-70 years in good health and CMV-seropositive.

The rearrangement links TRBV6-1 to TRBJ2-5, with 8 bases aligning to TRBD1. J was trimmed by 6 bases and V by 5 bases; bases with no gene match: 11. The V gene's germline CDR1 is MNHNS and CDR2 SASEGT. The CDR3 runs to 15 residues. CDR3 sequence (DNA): TGTGCCAGCAGTCCCCCGGGACAGGATACGCAGACCCAGTACTTC. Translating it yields CASSPPGQDTQTQYF.

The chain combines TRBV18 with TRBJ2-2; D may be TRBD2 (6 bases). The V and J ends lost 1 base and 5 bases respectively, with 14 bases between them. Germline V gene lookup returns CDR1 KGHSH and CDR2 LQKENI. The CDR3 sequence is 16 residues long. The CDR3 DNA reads TGTGCCAGCTCACCACAAATGCGGGGATCGACCGGGGAGCTGTTTTTT. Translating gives CASSPQMRGSTGELFF.

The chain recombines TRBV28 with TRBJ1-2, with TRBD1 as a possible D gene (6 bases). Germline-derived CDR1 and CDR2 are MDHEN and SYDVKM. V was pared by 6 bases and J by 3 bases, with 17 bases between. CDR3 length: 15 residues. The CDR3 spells CASSKTGPYYYGYTF. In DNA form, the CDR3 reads TGTGCCAGCAGCAAGACAGGACCCTACTACTATGGCTACACCTTC.

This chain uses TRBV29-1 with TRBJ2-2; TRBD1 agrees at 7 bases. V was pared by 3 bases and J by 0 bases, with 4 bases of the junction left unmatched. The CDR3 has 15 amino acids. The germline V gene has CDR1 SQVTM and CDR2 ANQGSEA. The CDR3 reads CSVEITGANTGELFF. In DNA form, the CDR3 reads TGCAGCGTTGAGATAACAGGGGCGAACACCGGGGAGCTGTTTTTT.

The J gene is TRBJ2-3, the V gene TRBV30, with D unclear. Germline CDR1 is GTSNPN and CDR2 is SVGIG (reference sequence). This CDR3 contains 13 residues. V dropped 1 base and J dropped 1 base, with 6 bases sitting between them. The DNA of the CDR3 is TGTGCCTGGAGTGGCGCGGGCACAGATACGCAGTATTTT. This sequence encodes CAWSGAGTDTQYF.

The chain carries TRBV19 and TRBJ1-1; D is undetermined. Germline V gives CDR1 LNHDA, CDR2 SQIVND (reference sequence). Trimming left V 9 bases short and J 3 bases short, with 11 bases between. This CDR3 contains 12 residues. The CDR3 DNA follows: TGTGCCAGCCATTCGACTTACACTGAAGCTTTCTTT. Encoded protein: CASHSTYTEAFF.

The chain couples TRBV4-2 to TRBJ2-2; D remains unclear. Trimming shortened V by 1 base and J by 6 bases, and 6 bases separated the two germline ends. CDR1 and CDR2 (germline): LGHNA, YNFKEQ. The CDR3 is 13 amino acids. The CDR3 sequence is CASSQVTAGELFF. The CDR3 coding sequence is TGTGCCAGCAGCCAAGTCACGGCCGGGGAGCTGTTTTTT.

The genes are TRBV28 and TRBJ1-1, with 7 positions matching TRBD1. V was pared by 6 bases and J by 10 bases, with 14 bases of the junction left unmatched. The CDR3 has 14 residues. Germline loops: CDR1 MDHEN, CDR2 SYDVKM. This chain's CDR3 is CASSTLGTVILAFF. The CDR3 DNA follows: TGTGCCAGCAGCACCCTGGGGACAGTAATATTAGCTTTCTTT.

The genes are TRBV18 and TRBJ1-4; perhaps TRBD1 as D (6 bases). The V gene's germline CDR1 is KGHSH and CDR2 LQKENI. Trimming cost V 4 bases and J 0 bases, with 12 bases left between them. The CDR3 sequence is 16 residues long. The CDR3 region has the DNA TGTGCCAGCTCACAAGGACAGATTGCAACTAATGAAAAACTGTTTTTT. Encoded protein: CASSQGQIATNEKLFF.

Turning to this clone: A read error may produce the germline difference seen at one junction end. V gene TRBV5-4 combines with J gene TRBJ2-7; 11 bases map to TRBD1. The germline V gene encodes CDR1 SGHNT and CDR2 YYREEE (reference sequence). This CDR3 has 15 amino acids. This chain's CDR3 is CASSSTGQGVYEQYF. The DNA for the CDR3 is TGCGCCAGCAGCTCTACGGGACAGGGGGTCTACGAGCAGTACTTC.

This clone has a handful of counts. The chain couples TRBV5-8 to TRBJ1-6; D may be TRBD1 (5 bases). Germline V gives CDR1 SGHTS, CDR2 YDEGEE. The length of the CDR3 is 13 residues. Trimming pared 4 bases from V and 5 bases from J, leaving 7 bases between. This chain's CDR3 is CASSDRDNSPLHF. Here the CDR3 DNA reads TGTGCCAGCAGCGACAGAGATAATTCACCCCTCCACTTT.

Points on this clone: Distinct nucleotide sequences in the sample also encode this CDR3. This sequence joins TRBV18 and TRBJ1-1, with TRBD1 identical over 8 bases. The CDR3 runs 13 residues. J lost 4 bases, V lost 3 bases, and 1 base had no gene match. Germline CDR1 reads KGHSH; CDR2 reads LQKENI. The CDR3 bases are TGTGCCAGCTCACCTACAGGGGGCACTGAAGCTTTCTTT. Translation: CASSPTGGTEAFF.

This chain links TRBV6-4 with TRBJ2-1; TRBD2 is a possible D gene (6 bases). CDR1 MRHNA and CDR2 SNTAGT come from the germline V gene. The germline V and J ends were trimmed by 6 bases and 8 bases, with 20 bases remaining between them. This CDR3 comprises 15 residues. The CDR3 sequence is CASRARAAPGDEQFF. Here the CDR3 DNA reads TGTGCCAGCAGGGCCCGGGCGGCCCCGGGGGATGAGCAGTTCTTC.

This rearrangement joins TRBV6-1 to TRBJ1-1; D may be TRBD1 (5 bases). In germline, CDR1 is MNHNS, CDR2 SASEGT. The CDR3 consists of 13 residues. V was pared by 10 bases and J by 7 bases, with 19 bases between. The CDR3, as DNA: TGTGCCACCTCGGCCGGGGGTGTAATTGAAGCTTTCTTT. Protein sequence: CATSAGGVIEAFF.

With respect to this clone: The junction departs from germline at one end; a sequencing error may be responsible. The CDR3 region is CASNLVGQGSYNEQFF. The CDR3 nucleotides read TGTGCCAGCAATTTAGTGGGACAGGGGAGCTACAATGAGCAGTTCTTC. This chain joins TRBV28 and TRBJ2-1, with 10 bases fitting TRBD1. The CDR3 loop spans 16 amino acids. Germline values: CDR1 MDHEN, CDR2 SYDVKM.

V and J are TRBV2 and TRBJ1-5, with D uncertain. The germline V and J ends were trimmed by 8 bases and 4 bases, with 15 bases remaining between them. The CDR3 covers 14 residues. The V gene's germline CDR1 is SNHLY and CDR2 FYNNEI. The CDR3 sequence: CASASLQRNQPQHF. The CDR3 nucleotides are TGTGCCAGCGCCTCCCTCCAGCGGAATCAGCCCCAGCATTTT.

The CDR3 loop reads CASNLAGQGFHEQYF. DNA for the CDR3: TGTGCCAGCAATCTTGCCGGACAGGGGTTCCACGAGCAGTACTTC. The gene calls are TRBV6-5 and TRBJ2-7, with 9 bases that match TRBD1. V dropped 7 bases and J dropped 5; count of bases not matched to a gene: 12. This CDR3 region has 15 residues. Per germline, CDR1 MNHEY and CDR2 SVGAGI.

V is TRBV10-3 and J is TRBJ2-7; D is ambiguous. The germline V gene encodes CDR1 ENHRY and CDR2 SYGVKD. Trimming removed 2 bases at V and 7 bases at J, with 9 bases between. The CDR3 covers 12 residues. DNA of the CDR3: TGTGCCATCAGTGAGATGTCCGTTGAGCAGTACTTC. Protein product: CAISEMSVEQYF.

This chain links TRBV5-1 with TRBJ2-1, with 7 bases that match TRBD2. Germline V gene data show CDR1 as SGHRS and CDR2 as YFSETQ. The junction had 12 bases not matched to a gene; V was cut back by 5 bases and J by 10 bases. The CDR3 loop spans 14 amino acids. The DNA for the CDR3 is TGCGCCAGCAGTTATCGGGAGGCCACCAGAGAGCAGTTCTTC. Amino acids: CASSYREATREQFF.

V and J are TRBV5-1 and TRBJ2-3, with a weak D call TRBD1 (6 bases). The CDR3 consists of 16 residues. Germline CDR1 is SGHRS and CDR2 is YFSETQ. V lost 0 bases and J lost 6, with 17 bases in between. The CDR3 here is CASSLAGIRGVDTQYF. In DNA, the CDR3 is TGCGCCAGCAGCTTGGCAGGGATCAGGGGCGTTGATACGCAGTATTTT.

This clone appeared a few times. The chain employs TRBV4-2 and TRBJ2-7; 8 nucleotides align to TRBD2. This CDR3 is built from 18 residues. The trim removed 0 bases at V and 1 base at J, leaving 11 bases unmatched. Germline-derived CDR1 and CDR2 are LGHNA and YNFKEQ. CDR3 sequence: CASSQDAFLGGGSYEQYF. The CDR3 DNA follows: TGTGCCAGCAGCCAAGATGCCTTTCTCGGGGGGGGGTCCTACGAGCAGTACTTC.

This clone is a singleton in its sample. The CDR3 sequence is CAISDSQGEAYEQYF. In nucleotides, the CDR3 is TGTGCCATCAGTGATTCGCAGGGGGAGGCCTACGAGCAGTACTTC. The V and J genes are TRBV10-3 and TRBJ2-7; D is perhaps TRBD1 (7 bases). The CDR3 has 15 residues. Trimming stripped 3 bases from V and 2 bases from J, with 14 bases between. Germline V gene data show CDR1 as ENHRY and CDR2 as SYGVKD.

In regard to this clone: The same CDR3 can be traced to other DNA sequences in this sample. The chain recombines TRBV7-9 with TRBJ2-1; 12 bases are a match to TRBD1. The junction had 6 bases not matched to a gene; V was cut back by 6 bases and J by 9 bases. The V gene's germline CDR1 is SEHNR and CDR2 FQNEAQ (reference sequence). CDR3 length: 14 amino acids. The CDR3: CASRFGTGGGEQFF. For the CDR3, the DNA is TGTGCCAGCAGATTCGGGACAGGGGGCGGTGAGCAGTTCTTC.

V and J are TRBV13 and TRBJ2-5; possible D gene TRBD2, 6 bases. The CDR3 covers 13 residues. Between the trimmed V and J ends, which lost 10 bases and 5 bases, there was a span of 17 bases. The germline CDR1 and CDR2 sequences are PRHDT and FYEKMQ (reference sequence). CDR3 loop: CATPPGRHETQYF. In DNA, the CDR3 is TGTGCCACCCCCCCCGGGAGACACGAGACCCAGTACTTC.